This T cell receptor (beta chain) was recovered during a study of blood T cell repertoires in COVID-19. At the level of the study: Italy, Spain and the United States were the sources of the convalescent and acute COVID-19 samples. T cells, B-cell-depleted T cells, or PBMCs supplied cDNA or gDNA.

Authors' analysis steps: Nucleated cell number was recorded as an estimate derived from reference gene primer amplification. Clones were sequenced by immunoSEQ multiplex PCR, and TCRdb holds only the in-frame ones, with some missing. D and trimming were read from the DNA, whereas the V and J calls and clone size are those reported in that table. The table has fewer than 25,000 clones, around 86% seen once; the top ten hold roughly 27%. The germline CDR1 and CDR2 sequences are MGHRA and YSYEKL. Germline trimming cut 4 bases from V and 0 bases from J; bases unmatched to any gene: 4. The CDR3 sequence is 15 residues long.

Sequencing was done on a sample of peripheral blood. The sequence was collected from a human donor with active COVID-19. The donor label of this sample is uncertain. The chain carries TRBV4-1 and TRBJ2-3, with 7 bases identical to TRBD1. As DNA, the CDR3 is TGCGCCAGCAGCCCGGGACAGCTAAGCACAGATACGCAGTATTTT. Its protein product is CASSPGQLSTDTQYF.